Listed below are T cell receptor beta chains from one sample, sequenced in a study of lymphopenia after photon versus proton radiotherapy. Using immunoSEQ multiplex PCR, the repertoire was profiled, and TCRdb retains in-frame clones only, with some absent. The profile shows about 25,000 clones, 80% to 90% of them singletons. The specimen was peripheral blood, collected from a patient treated with photon-based radiotherapy. The receptor source for this set is a man aged 50-59 years with gastric cancer. Each CDR3 is given with its conserved first and last residue. Fields, in order: J gene, clone size, V gene, D gene, CDR3 DNA, CDR3 protein. D genes are given only for firm matches. A clone size is listed for some rows: how often the clone was seen (once, few, many), or a class if it is expanded.

TRBJ1-1 . TRBV30 . TGTGCCTGCCGGCGGGATATTTTGGCTTTCTTT CACRRDILAFF
TRBJ1-2 once TRBV6-1 . TGTGCCAGCAATAAAAGGGGGGCGCAGGGTGGCTACACCTTC CASNKRGAQGGYTF
TRBJ2-3 . TRBV9 . TGTGCCAGCAGCGTAAGGGACCCCACAGATACGCAGTATTTT CASSVRDPTDTQYF
TRBJ1-4 . TRBV11-2 TRBD1 TGTGCCAGCAGCTTACAGACAGGGTTGGCTAATGAAAAACTGTTTTTT CASSLQTGLANEKLFF
TRBJ2-2 . TRBV6-5 TRBD2 TGTGCCAGCAGTTACAGAAGCGGGGGCACCGGGGAGCTGTTTTTT CASSYRSGGTGELFF
TRBJ2-3 . TRBV10-3 TRBD2 TGTGCCAGTTCCCCTAGCGGACCCACAGATACGCAGTATTTT CASSPSGPTDTQYF
TRBJ1-6 . TRBV2 . TGTGCCAGCACCGTCGGGACGGATAATTCACCCCTCCACTTT CASTVGTDNSPLHF
TRBJ1-5 . TRBV18 . TGTGCCAGCTCTGGCACCGACAATCAGCCCCAGCATTTT CASSGTDNQPQHF
TRBJ2-5 few TRBV25-1 . TGTGCCAGCAGTGATGGTAGGGGGGAGACCCAGTACTTC CASSDGRGETQYF
TRBJ1-4 . TRBV4-3 . TGCGCCAGCAGCCAAGAGAGGACTCGGCTGGATGAAAAACTGTTTTTT CASSQERTRLDEKLFF
TRBJ2-3 . TRBV5-4 . TGTGCCAGCAGGACAGGGAGGGGGAGCACAGATACGCAGTATTTT CASRTGRGSTDTQYF
TRBJ2-2 . TRBV5-5 . TGTGCCAGCAGCCCGGTTGCCGGATCCACCGGGGAGCTGTTTTTT CASSPVAGSTGELFF
TRBJ2-1 . TRBV19 . TGTGCCAGTAGTAGTTCAAGGACCCAATACAATGAGCAGTTCTTC CASSSSRTQYNEQFF
TRBJ2-6 . TRBV18 . TGTGCCAGCTCATCGACAGTCGGGGCGGGGGCCAACGTCCTGACTTTC CASSSTVGAGANVLTF
TRBJ1-3 . TRBV5-8 . TGTGCCAGCAGCTATTTGAGAAACACCATATATTTT CASSYLRNTIYF
TRBJ1-3 . TRBV27 . TGTGCCAGCAGTCCACGCGTCTCTGGAAACACCATATATTTT CASSPRVSGNTIYF
TRBJ1-2 . TRBV5-6 . TGTGCCAGCAGCTTTGTCGGGCAGGGCAATGGCTACACCTTC CASSFVGQGNGYTF
TRBJ2-1 . TRBV6-6 . TGTGCCAGCAGTCTCAGGGGCAGTGAGCAGTTCTTC CASSLRGSEQFF
TRBJ1-2 few TRBV27 TRBD1 TGTGCCAGCAGTGTTCGGGGGGACAGGATTAACTATGGCTACACCTTC CASSVRGDRINYGYTF
TRBJ2-7 . TRBV15 . TGTGCCACCAGCAGAGGTGGGGGGGCCACCTACGAGCAGTACTTC CATSRGGGATYEQYF
TRBJ1-2 . TRBV6-6 TRBD1 TGTGCCAGAGAGGTCCAGGACAGGGAGAGGAACGGCTACACCTTC CAREVQDRERNGYTF
TRBJ2-4 . TRBV12-5 . TGTGCTAGTGGTTGGGTCGAGCGAAACATTCAGTACTTC CASGWVERNIQYF
TRBJ2-1 once TRBV7-2 . TGTGCCAGCAGCTCCCCGGGCCGTGAGCAGTTCTTC CASSSPGREQFF
TRBJ2-3 . TRBV5-5 . TGTGCCAGCAGCCTACAGGGGACTAGCACAGATACGCAGTATTTT CASSLQGTSTDTQYF
TRBJ1-5 . TRBV28 . TGTGCCAGCAGTTTTAGTAAACAGCCCCAGCATTTT CASSFSKQPQHF
TRBJ2-6 . TRBV5-8 . TGTGCCAGCAGCGAAGTAGGGCGGGGCTACGGGGCCAACGTCCTGACTTTC CASSEVGRGYGANVLTF
TRBJ2-1 . TRBV6-1 . TGTGCCAGCATGGCTCAGGGGAATGAGCAGTTCTTC CASMAQGNEQFF
TRBJ2-2 . TRBV11-3 . TGTGCCAGCAGCTTAGGTGGCAAAACCGGGGAGCTGTTTTTT CASSLGGKTGELFF
TRBJ2-3 . TRBV6-6 . TGTGCCAGCGGGGAAAACACAGATACGCAGTATTTT CASGENTDTQYF
TRBJ1-1 . TRBV27 . TGTGCCAGCAGTTTTACCTTTTCCCGGACAGTTTACACTGAAGCTTTCTTT CASSFTFSRTVYTEAFF
TRBJ2-3 . TRBV19 TRBD2 TGTGCCAGTAGCCCCTCGGGGGGGCCAGATACGCAGTATTTT CASSPSGGPDTQYF
TRBJ2-5 . TRBV15 . TGTGCCACCAGTCATCCTAGGGGAGATCTAGAGGCCCAGTACTTC CATSHPRGDLEAQYF
TRBJ2-5 . TRBV2 TRBD2 TGTGCCAGCAGGGGAGGGGAGACCCAGTACTTC CASRGGETQYF
TRBJ1-1 . TRBV5-1 . TGCGCCAGCAGCAAAGGACGGACAAGCACTGAAGCTTTCTTT CASSKGRTSTEAFF
TRBJ2-3 . TRBV29-1 . TGCAGCGTTGAACACAGGACTAGCACAGATACGCAGTATTTT CSVEHRTSTDTQYF
TRBJ2-3 . TRBV9 TRBD2 TGTGCCAGCACCCCTAGCGGGGGACGGGATACGCAGTATTTT CASTPSGGRDTQYF
TRBJ2-2 once TRBV5-6 TRBD1 TGTGCCAGCAGGTTGACAGGGTCGTCGTGGACCGGGGAGCTGTTTTTT CASRLTGSSWTGELFF
TRBJ1-2 . TRBV6-4 . TGTGCCAGCAGTGGGGAAGGGGGCTATGGCTACACCTTC CASSGEGGYGYTF
TRBJ1-6 . TRBV18 TRBD1 TGTGCCAGCTCACCAGAGACAGGGACTTATAATTCACCCCTCCACTTT CASSPETGTYNSPLHF
TRBJ1-1 . TRBV5-5 . TGTGCCAGCAGCTCCATTGGGGGACGGCTGAACACTGAAGCTTTCTTT CASSSIGGRLNTEAFF
TRBJ2-7 . TRBV6-5 TRBD1 TGTGCCAGCAGTCGCGGACAGGGCTCCTACGAGCAGTACTTC CASSRGQGSYEQYF
TRBJ2-7 . TRBV5-1 . TGCGCCAGCAGCTTGATGGCCGCCTACGAGCAGTACTTC CASSLMAAYEQYF
TRBJ2-5 . TRBV19 . TGTGCCAGTAGTAGGACGGGCGGGGTGGAGACCCAGTACTTC CASSRTGGVETQYF
TRBJ2-1 . TRBV5-1 . TGCGCCAGCAGCCCCGGGAGGGGGACAGGATACAATGAGCAGTTCTTC CASSPGRGTGYNEQFF
TRBJ2-5 . TRBV7-7 . TGTGCCAGCAGCTTAGGCGGACTACTTCAAGAGACCCAGTACTTC CASSLGGLLQETQYF
TRBJ2-3 . TRBV20-1 . TGCAGTGCGCATCTAGCGGATACGCAGTATTTT CSAHLADTQYF
TRBJ1-4 . TRBV25-1 TRBD1 TGTGCCAGCAGTGATCCGGGACAGCCGAATGAAAAACTGTTTTTT CASSDPGQPNEKLFF
TRBJ2-2 once TRBV27 . TGTGCCAGCAGTCATACAACACCGAACACCGGGGAGCTGTTTTTT CASSHTTPNTGELFF
TRBJ1-5 . TRBV7-9 . TGTGCCAGCAGCTTGATGAATCAGCCCCAGCATTTT CASSLMNQPQHF
TRBJ2-2 . TRBV6-5 . TGTGCCAGCAGTTACTCGGGAGGCGGGGAGCTGTTTTTT CASSYSGGGELFF
TRBJ2-6 . TRBV11-3 . TGTGCCAGCAGCTTAGCTGGGGCCAACGTCCTGACTTTC CASSLAGANVLTF
TRBJ2-1 . TRBV18 . TGTGCCAGCTCATTGAGGGCAACCAATGAGCAGTTCTTC CASSLRATNEQFF
TRBJ2-7 . TRBV5-5 . TGTGCCAGCAGCCAAACTAGCTTGGGGATTGCGTACTTC CASSQTSLGIAYF